Presented here are 16 T cell receptor beta chains from one specimen sequenced in a study of blood T cell dynamics during melanoma immunotherapy (dated by TCRdb to about 2020). Explained via the paper, the time point label denotes: pre-treatment baseline. The library was obtained by the immunoSEQ multiplex PCR assay. Drawn from immuneACCESS, this table holds only the in-frame rearrangements with V and J called that TCRdb kept. Clones are partly lost; checked studies trace under half to an unresolved V gene and leave the rest unexplained. Present in this sample are about 10,000 clones, less than 90% of which were seen just once. Of the sample, around a tenth falls within the top ten clones. The specimen comprised blood, sampled from a patient treated with checkpoint blockade. The receptors derive from a human donor with melanoma.

This clone was observed a few times. The chain employs TRBV19 and TRBJ2-2; no firm D call. Trimming left V 7 bases short and J 1 base short, with 10 bases between. The length of the CDR3 is 14 residues. Germline-derived CDR1 and CDR2 are LNHDA and SQIVND (reference sequence). The DNA for the CDR3 is TGTGCCAGTACCTCAACACGGAACACCGGGGAGCTGTTTTTT. Residues: CASTSTRNTGELFF.

This clone was observed once. This CDR3 reads CASNPYAGDTQYF. The DNA for the CDR3 is TGCGCCAGCAACCCTTACGCGGGAGATACGCAGTATTTT. This rearrangement joins TRBV5-1 to TRBJ2-3, with D perhaps TRBD2 (5 bases). The germline CDR1 and CDR2 sequences are SGHRS and YFSETQ. This CDR3 contains 13 residues. V gave up 6 bases and J gave up 5 bases, with 13 bases separating them.

The rearrangement links TRBV11-3 to TRBJ2-7; 7 bases agree with TRBD1. This CDR3 has 17 residues. Germline values: CDR1 SGHNT, CDR2 YENEEA. V gave up 5 bases and J gave up 3 bases; unmatched junction bases: 16. The CDR3 bases are TGTGCCAGCAGCCTGAAATCGGACAGGCTCAGTGACTACGAGCAGTACGTC. Translated, it gives CASSLKSDRLSDYEQYV.

The chain carries TRBV19 and TRBJ2-7; D possibly corresponds to TRBD1 (6 bases). The CDR3 consists of 14 residues. V was shortened by 5 bases and J by 2 bases, with 13 bases between the two germline ends. Germline V gene lookup returns CDR1 LNHDA and CDR2 SQIVND (reference sequence). This chain's CDR3 is CASSPGHEAYEQYF. Here the CDR3 DNA reads TGTGCCAGTAGTCCGGGACATGAAGCCTACGAGCAGTACTTC.

CDR3 residues: CASSRTSGSFSYNEQFF. The CDR3 nucleotides read TGCGCCAGCTCCCGGACTAGCGGGAGTTTCTCCTACAATGAGCAGTTCTTC. V and J are TRBV5-1 and TRBJ2-1; 13 bases align to TRBD2. Looked up from germline, CDR1 is SGHRS and CDR2 is YFSETQ. J lost 0 bases, V lost 7 bases, and 7 bases had no gene match. The CDR3 covers 17 residues.

The rearrangement links TRBV5-4 to TRBJ2-5; D call uncertain. The CDR3 runs 13 residues. CDR1 is SGHNT, CDR2 YYREEE, per germline (reference sequence). Trimming removed 3 bases at V and 2 bases at J, with 8 bases between. The CDR3 reads CASSSEIQETQYF. The CDR3 nucleotides read TGTGCCAGCAGCTCGGAAATACAAGAGACCCAGTACTTC.

The chain couples TRBV7-9 to TRBJ2-7; D might be TRBD2 (6 bases). V shed 8 bases and J shed 2 bases, with 7 bases lying between them. Germline V gene lookup returns CDR1 SEHNR and CDR2 FQNEAQ (reference sequence). The CDR3 covers 11 residues. The CDR3 DNA sequence: TGTGCCAGCGAGCGGGCCTACGAGCAGTACTTC. Amino acid sequence: CASERAYEQYF.

The rearrangement uses TRBV18 and TRBJ1-3; 7 positions match TRBD1. The CDR3 is 16 amino acids. Trimming cost V 4 bases and J 1 base; bases outside gene matches: 7. Germline values: CDR1 KGHSH, CDR2 LQKENI. The CDR3 nucleotides read TGTGCCAGCTCACAACAGGGGCCTTCATCTGGAAACACCATATATTTT. Amino acid sequence: CASSQQGPSSGNTIYF.

The V gene is TRBV5-6, the J gene TRBJ1-1; TRBD1 is a possible D gene (5 bases). The CDR3 is 15 amino acids. The V gene's germline CDR1 is SGHDT and CDR2 YYEEEE. V was clipped by 0 bases and J by 4 bases, with 13 bases between them. DNA of the CDR3: TGTGCCAGCAGCTTGGCAGGGCGAGGGTTCACTGAAGCTTTCTTT. Translated: CASSLAGRGFTEAFF.

The chain links TRBV4-2 to TRBJ1-5; D perhaps matches TRBD1 (6 bases). The length of the CDR3 is 17 residues. The germline gives CDR1 LGHNA, CDR2 YNFKEQ. Trimming removed 0 bases at V and 1 base at J, with 13 bases between. CDR3 in amino acids: CASSQEGGRRSNQPQHF. CDR3 nucleotide sequence: TGTGCCAGCAGCCAAGAAGGGGGGAGGAGAAGCAATCAGCCCCAGCATTTT.

V and J are TRBV7-3 and TRBJ2-1; 14 nucleotides agree with TRBD2. The trim removed 5 bases at V and 4 bases at J, leaving 4 bases unmatched. Germline V gene lookup returns CDR1 SGHTA and CDR2 FQGTGA. The CDR3 consists of 16 residues. The CDR3 spells CASSVTSGRGYNEQFF. CDR3 sequence (DNA): TGTGCCAGCAGCGTGACTAGCGGGAGGGGTTACAATGAGCAGTTCTTC. Looking up the rest from reference TRBV7-3 and TRBJ2-1 gives the full variable domain: GAGVSQTPSNKVTEKGKYVELRCDPISGHTALYWYRQSLGQGPEFLIYFQGTGAADDSGLPNDRFFAVRPEGSVSTLKIQRTERGDSAVYLCASSVTSGRGYNEQFFGPGTRLTVL.

This chain joins TRBV9 and TRBJ2-5, with 7 bases aligning to TRBD1. The CDR3 runs 14 residues. The germline V gene encodes CDR1 SGDLS and CDR2 YYNGEE. The trim removed 4 bases at V and 2 bases at J, leaving 5 bases unmatched. The CDR3 here is CASSLGTAQETQYF. The CDR3 DNA is TGTGCCAGCAGCCTCGGGACAGCTCAAGAGACCCAGTACTTC.

V usage is TRBV7-9 and J usage is TRBJ2-2, with 8 bases lining up with TRBD1. The CDR3 runs to 13 residues. Germline V CDR1 and CDR2: SEHNR, FQNEAQ (reference sequence). J lost 12 bases, V lost 4 bases, and 7 bases had no gene match. The CDR3 nucleotides are TGTGCCAGCAGCTCAATGGACAGGGAGAAGCTGTTTTTT. It encodes CASSSMDREKLFF.

The rearrangement links TRBV10-3 to TRBJ2-7, with 8 positions matching TRBD2. The ends lost 3 bases at V and 2 bases at J; junction bases unmatched: 6. The CDR3 extends over 15 amino acids. Germline CDR1 reads ENHRY; CDR2 reads SYGVKD. The CDR3 here is CAISEGVAGTYEQYF. As DNA, the CDR3 is TGTGCCATCAGTGAAGGGGTAGCGGGGACCTACGAGCAGTACTTC.

The chain uses TRBV5-1 and TRBJ2-7; D tentatively reads TRBD1 or TRBD2 (6 bases each). CDR3 length: 15 residues. V lost 0 bases, J lost 0 bases, and 10 bases lay in between. From germline, CDR1 is SGHRS and CDR2 YFSETQ. CDR3 bases: TGCGCCAGCAGCTTGGATCCGGGGGCCTCCTACGAGCAGTACTTC. Amino acids: CASSLDPGASYEQYF.

V usage is TRBV2 and J usage is TRBJ2-5; D is uncertain. The CDR3 has 15 amino acids. The V end was cut by 2 bases, the J end by 5 bases, with 15 bases between. From germline, CDR1 is SNHLY and CDR2 FYNNEI. The DNA of the CDR3 is TGTGCCAGCAGTGAAACCCAATTCGATCGGGAGACCCAGTACTTC. It specifies CASSETQFDRETQYF.